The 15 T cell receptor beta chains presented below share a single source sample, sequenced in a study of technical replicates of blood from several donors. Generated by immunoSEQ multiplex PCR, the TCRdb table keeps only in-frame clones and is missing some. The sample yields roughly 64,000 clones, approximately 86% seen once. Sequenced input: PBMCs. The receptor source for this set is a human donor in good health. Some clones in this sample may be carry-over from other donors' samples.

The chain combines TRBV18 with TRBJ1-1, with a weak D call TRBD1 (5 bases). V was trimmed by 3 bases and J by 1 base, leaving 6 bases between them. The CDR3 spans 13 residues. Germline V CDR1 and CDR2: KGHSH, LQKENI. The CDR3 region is CASSPGGNTEAFF. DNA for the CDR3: TGTGCCAGCTCACCGGGGGGGAACACTGAAGCTTTCTTT.

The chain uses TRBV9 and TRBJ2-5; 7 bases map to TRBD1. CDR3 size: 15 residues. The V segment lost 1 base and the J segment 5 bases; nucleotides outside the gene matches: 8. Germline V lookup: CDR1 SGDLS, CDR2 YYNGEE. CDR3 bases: TGTGCCAGCAGCGTATATGACAGGGACGTTGAGACCCAGTACTTC. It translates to CASSVYDRDVETQYF.

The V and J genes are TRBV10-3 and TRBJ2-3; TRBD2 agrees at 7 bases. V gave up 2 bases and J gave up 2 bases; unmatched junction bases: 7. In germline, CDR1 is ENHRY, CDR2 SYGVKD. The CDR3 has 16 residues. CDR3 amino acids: CAISEEVGRTTDTQYF. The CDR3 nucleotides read TGTGCCATCAGTGAGGAGGTCGGGAGGACCACAGATACGCAGTATTTT.

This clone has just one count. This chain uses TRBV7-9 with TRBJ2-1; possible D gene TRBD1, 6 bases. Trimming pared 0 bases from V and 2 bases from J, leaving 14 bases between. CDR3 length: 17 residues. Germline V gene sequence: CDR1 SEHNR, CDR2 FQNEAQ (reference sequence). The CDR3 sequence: CASSLARGRGTYNEQFF. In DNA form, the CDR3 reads TGTGCCAGCAGCTTAGCGCGAGGCAGGGGAACCTACAATGAGCAGTTCTTC.

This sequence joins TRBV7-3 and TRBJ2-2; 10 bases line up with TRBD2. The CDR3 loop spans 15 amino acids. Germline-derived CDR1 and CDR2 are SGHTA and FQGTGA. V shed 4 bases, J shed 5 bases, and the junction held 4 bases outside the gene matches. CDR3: CASSSSGRSTGELFF. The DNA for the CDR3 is TGTGCCAGCAGCTCTAGCGGGAGATCGACCGGGGAGCTGTTTTTT.

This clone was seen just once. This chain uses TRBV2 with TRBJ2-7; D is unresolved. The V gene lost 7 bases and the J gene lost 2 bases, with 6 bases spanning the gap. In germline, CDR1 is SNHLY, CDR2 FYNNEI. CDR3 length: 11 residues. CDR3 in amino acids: CASTLTYEQYF. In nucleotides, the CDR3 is TGTGCCAGCACGCTAACCTACGAGCAGTACTTC. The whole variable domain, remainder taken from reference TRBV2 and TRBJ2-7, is EPEVTQTPSHQVTQMGQEVILRCVPISNHLYFYWYRQILGQKVEFLVSFYNNEISEKSEIFDDQFSVERPDGSNFTLKIRSTKLEDSAMYFCASTLTYEQYFGPGTRLTVT.

CDR3 amino acids: CASSQGQDYNEQFF. Here the CDR3 DNA reads TGCGCCAGCAGCCAAGGACAGGACTACAATGAGCAGTTCTTC. This chain uses TRBV4-3 with TRBJ2-1; the D gene is possibly TRBD1 (6 bases). Trimming removed 1 base at V and 3 bases at J, with 7 bases between. Looked up from germline, CDR1 is LGHNA and CDR2 is YSLEER. CDR3 length: 14 residues.

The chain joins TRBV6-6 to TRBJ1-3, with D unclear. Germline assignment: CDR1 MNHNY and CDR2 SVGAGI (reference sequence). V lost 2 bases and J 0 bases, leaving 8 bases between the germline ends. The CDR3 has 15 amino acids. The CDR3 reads CASSYPLSSGNTIYF. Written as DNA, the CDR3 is TGTGCCAGCAGTTACCCTCTGAGCTCTGGAAACACCATATATTTT.

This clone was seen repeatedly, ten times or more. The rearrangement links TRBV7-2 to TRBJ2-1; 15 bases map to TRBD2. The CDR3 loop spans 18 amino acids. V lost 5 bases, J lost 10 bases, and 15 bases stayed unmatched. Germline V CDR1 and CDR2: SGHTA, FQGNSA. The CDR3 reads CASSRSGTSGGPRGEQFF. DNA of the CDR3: TGTGCCAGCAGCCGGTCCGGGACTAGCGGGGGGCCTAGGGGGGAGCAGTTCTTC.

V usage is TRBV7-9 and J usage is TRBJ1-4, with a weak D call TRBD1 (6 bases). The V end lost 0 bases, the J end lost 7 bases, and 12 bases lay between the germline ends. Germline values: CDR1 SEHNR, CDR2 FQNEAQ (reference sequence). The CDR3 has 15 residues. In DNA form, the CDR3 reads TGTGCCAGCAGCTTAGCGCCCCAGGGGTTTGAAAAACTGTTTTTT. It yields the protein CASSLAPQGFEKLFF.

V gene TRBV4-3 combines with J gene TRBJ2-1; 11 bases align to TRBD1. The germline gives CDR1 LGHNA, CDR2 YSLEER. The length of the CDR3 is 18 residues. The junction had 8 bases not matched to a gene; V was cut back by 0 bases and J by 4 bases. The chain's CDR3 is CASSQDRIGTGGYNEQFF. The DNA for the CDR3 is TGCGCCAGCAGCCAAGATCGAATTGGGACAGGGGGTTACAATGAGCAGTTCTTC.

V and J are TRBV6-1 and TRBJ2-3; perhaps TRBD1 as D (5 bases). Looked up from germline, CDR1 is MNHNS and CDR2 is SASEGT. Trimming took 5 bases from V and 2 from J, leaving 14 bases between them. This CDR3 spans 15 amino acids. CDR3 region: CASSRSQGYTDTQYF. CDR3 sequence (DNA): TGTGCCAGCAGTAGATCCCAGGGCTACACAGATACGCAGTATTTT.

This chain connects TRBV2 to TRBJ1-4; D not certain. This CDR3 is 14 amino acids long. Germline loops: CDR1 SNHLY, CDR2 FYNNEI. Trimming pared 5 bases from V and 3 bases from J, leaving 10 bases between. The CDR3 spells CASSLLGANEKLFF. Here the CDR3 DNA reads TGTGCCAGCAGTCTTCTGGGAGCTAATGAAAAACTGTTTTTT.

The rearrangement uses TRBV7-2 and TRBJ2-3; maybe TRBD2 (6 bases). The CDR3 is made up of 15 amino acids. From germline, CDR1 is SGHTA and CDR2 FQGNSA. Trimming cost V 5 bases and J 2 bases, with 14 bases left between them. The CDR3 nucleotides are TGTGCCAGCAGCCTTGGAGCGGGCAACACAGATACGCAGTATTTT. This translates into CASSLGAGNTDTQYF.

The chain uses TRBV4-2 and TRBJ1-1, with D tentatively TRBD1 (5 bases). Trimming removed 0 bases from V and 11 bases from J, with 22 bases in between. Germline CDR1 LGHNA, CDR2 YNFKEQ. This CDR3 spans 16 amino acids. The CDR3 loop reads CASSQDKGGATTVAFF. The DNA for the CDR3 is TGTGCCAGCAGCCAAGATAAGGGAGGGGCCACAACGGTGGCTTTCTTT.